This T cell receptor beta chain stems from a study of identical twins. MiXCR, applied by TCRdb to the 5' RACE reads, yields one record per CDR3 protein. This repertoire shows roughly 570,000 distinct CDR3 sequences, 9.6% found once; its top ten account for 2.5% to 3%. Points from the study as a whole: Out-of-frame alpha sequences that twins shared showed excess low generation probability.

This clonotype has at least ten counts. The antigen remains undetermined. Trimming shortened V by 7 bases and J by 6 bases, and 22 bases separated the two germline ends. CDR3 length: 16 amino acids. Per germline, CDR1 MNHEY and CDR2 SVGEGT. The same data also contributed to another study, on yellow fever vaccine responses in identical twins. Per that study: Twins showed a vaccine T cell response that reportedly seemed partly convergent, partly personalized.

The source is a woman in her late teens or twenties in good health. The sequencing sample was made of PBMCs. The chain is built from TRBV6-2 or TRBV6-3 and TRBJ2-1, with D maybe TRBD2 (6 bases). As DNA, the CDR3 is TGTGCCAGCACCGCCCTCGGGGGAGGTAGGCCCAATGAGCAGTTCTTC. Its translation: CASTALGGGRPNEQFF.